This is a list of T cell receptor beta chains from one sample in a study of cytomegalovirus exposure and HLA in healthy donors. Profiled with immunoSEQ multiplex PCR; TCRdb holds only in-frame clones, not every one. The table includes 150,000 to 200,000 clones, roughly 80% detected once. Sequences were obtained from PBMCs. The receptors here all came from a man aged 50-60 years in good health and CMV-seropositive. The CDR3 runs from the conserved cysteine through the conserved F or W. D genes are given only for firm matches. Not all rows give a size; the values are once, few, many and, for expanded clones, a class.

v_call	d_call	j_call	clone_size	cdr3_nt	cdr3_aa
TRBV6-5	NA	TRBJ1-6	NA	TGTGCCAGCAGCCTCAAGATACAGCTACTGTCACCCCTCCACTTT	CASSLKIQLLSPLHF
TRBV27	NA	TRBJ1-1	NA	TGTGCCAGCAAGCGGCCTGGCTTGAACACTGGAGCTTTCTTT	CASKRPGLNTGAFF
TRBV5-5	NA	TRBJ1-6	NA	TGTGCCAGCAGCCCGGTTTTTGCTTCTTATAATTCACCCCTCCACTTT	CASSPVFASYNSPLHF
TRBV6-5	TRBD2	TRBJ2-7	NA	TGTGCCAGCAGTTACTCGGGGGGGGGAACCTACGAGCAGTACTTC	CASSYSGGGTYEQYF
TRBV19	TRBD1	TRBJ1-1	NA	TGTGCCAGTAGTATGGAGGACAGGTGGAACACTGAAGCTTTCTTT	CASSMEDRWNTEAFF
TRBV19	TRBD2	TRBJ2-1	NA	TGTGCCAGTCGGGGGGGAAGGGGGGCTTACAATGAGCAGTTCTTC	CASRGGRGAYNEQFF
TRBV7-2	TRBD1	TRBJ2-7	NA	TGTGCCAGCAGCTTAGGCCAGGGGGCTTACGAGCAGTACTTC	CASSLGQGAYEQYF
TRBV4-3	TRBD2	TRBJ2-1	NA	TGCGCCAGCAGCCAAGGACCGGGACTAGTGGTGAATGAGCAGTTCTTC	CASSQGPGLVVNEQFF
TRBV5-4	NA	TRBJ2-3	NA	TGTGCCAGCAGCTTTGGACTACCCAGCACAGATACGCAGTATTTT	CASSFGLPSTDTQYF
TRBV2	NA	TRBJ2-2	NA	TGTGCCAGCAGTAAATACAAGAACACCGGGGAGCTGTTTTTT	CASSKYKNTGELFF
TRBV5-1	NA	TRBJ1-4	few	TGCGCCAGCACCTCGACAGGTGGGGTAACTCGGGCTGAAAAACTGTTTTTT	CASTSTGGVTRAEKLFF
TRBV4-1	NA	TRBJ2-1	NA	TGCGCCAGCAGCCGTCGGACTACCTCCGGTGAGCAGTTCTTC	CASSRRTTSGEQFF
TRBV4-2	NA	TRBJ2-7	NA	TGTGCCAGCAGCCAAGATGGGCAGGGGATAAGGTACGAGCAGTACTTC	CASSQDGQGIRYEQYF
TRBV5-4	TRBD1	TRBJ1-2	NA	TGTGCCAGCAGCGGAGGACAGGGCTATGGCTACACCTTC	CASSGGQGYGYTF
TRBV9	NA	TRBJ2-5	NA	TGTGCCAGCAGCGTAGCTTCAGGTCAAGAGACCCAGTACTTC	CASSVASGQETQYF
TRBV27	NA	TRBJ1-2	NA	TGTGCCAGCAGACCCCAGGGTGACTATGGCTACACCTTC	CASRPQGDYGYTF
TRBV5-6	NA	TRBJ2-2	NA	TGTGCCAGCAGCCCCAGGGGAGTAGGCACCGGGGAGCTGTTTTTT	CASSPRGVGTGELFF
TRBV4-3	TRBD2	TRBJ2-7	few	TGCGCCAGCAGCCAAGATTTTAGGACTAGCGGGGGGTACGAGCAGTACTTC	CASSQDFRTSGGYEQYF
TRBV14	NA	TRBJ1-1	NA	TGTGCCAGCAGCCAAGAACGAGGGCGGACAGCCGAAGCTTTCTTT	CASSQERGRTAEAFF
TRBV19	TRBD1	TRBJ1-1	NA	TGTGCCAGTTCTAGACAGGGGCCCGCTGAAGCTTTCTTT	CASSRQGPAEAFF
TRBV27	TRBD1	TRBJ2-7	few	TGTGCCAGCAGTCCCTTGGGACAGCCTTACGAGCAGTACTTC	CASSPLGQPYEQYF
TRBV7-9	TRBD2	TRBJ2-3	NA	TGTGCCAGCAGCCGTAGCGGGGACAACACAGATACGCAGTATTTT	CASSRSGDNTDTQYF
TRBV19	NA	TRBJ1-5	NA	TGTGCCAGTAGTCCCCAGGATATCAACAATCAGCCCCAGCATTTT	CASSPQDINNQPQHF
TRBV9	TRBD1	TRBJ1-3	NA	TGTGCCAGCAGCGTAGCCCCGGGGACAGAAAACACCATATATTTT	CASSVAPGTENTIYF
TRBV9	NA	TRBJ1-5	NA	TGTGCCAGCAGCGTAGGTGGGCAGAAGGATCAGCCCCAGCATTTT	CASSVGGQKDQPQHF
TRBV7-8	NA	TRBJ1-2	NA	TGTGCCAGCAGCTCGACAGCTTTTAACTATGGCTACACCTTC	CASSSTAFNYGYTF
TRBV11-3	TRBD1	TRBJ1-1	NA	TGTGCCAGCAGCTTAACCGGGACAGCGAACACTGAAGCTTTCTTT	CASSLTGTANTEAFF
TRBV28	NA	TRBJ1-1	once	TGTGCCAGCAGTTTACAGGGGCGTCGGAACACTGAAGCTTTCTTT	CASSLQGRRNTEAFF
TRBV7-2	TRBD2	TRBJ2-1	NA	TGTGCCAGCAGCCGCGTAGCGGGGGGTAGCAATGAGCAGTTCTTC	CASSRVAGGSNEQFF
TRBV23-1	NA	TRBJ1-5	NA	TGCGCCAGCAGTTCACCGAGAGCCTCTAGCAATCAGCCCCAGCATTTT	CASSSPRASSNQPQHF
TRBV13	TRBD1	TRBJ2-7	NA	TGTGCCAGCAGCAGCTTAGGTGCCGGGACAGGGGTGAATGACGAGCAGTACTTC	CASSSLGAGTGVNDEQYF
TRBV7-3	NA	TRBJ2-4	few	TGTGCCAGCAGCCCACAGGGAGGGGGGGTAAACATTCAGTACTTC	CASSPQGGGVNIQYF
TRBV6-5	TRBD1	TRBJ1-2	NA	TGTGCCAGCAGTTACTCGGCAGGGGGCCACTATGGCTACACCTTC	CASSYSAGGHYGYTF
TRBV4-1	TRBD2	TRBJ2-3	NA	TGCGCCAGCAGCCAGGGACTAGCGGGGGGGGCAGATACGCAGTATTTT	CASSQGLAGGADTQYF
TRBV15	NA	TRBJ1-1	NA	TGTGCCACCAGCCCCTATCGGGGGGTCACTGAAGCTTTCTTT	CATSPYRGVTEAFF
TRBV5-4	NA	TRBJ1-6	few	TGTGCCAGCAGCTTCGAGGCAGGGTGGTCACCCCTCCACTTT	CASSFEAGWSPLHF
TRBV4-1	TRBD1	TRBJ2-7	few	TGCGCCAGCAGCCAAGAGGGACAGACCTACGAGCAGTACTTC	CASSQEGQTYEQYF
TRBV7-6	NA	TRBJ2-7	NA	TGTGCCAGCAGCCACTCAGGATCCTACGAGCAGTACTTC	CASSHSGSYEQYF